This T cell receptor (beta chain) came from a study of molecular identifiers for immune sequencing clone quantification. Study-wide findings and caveats: Over 99% of effector molecules, yet under 1% of naive-cell molecules, were held by clones above 20 RNA copies.

This clonotype was seen many times. As yet, its antigen is unknown. TCRdb re-derived calls from the PCR reads in MiXCR, one entry per CDR3 protein. Here the sample spans over 600,000 distinct CDR3 sequences, about 20% being singletons. The TCR was taken from a human donor in good health. Some libraries in this study had Jurkat cell RNA spiked in. Material: naive CD8+ T cells from blood, with Jurkat cell RNA spiked in. The subset was: FACS-sorted CD8+CD4-CCR7+CD45RA+ naive T cells.

The CDR3 spells CASSQEDRTRDLETQYF. The CDR3 nucleotides read TGCGCCAGCAGCCAAGAGGACAGGACGCGCGACCTGGAGACCCAGTACTTC. This sequence joins TRBV4-1 and TRBJ2-5, with TRBD1 identical over 7 bases. The J segment lost 5 bases and the V segment lost 0 bases, leaving 12 bases of the junction unmatched. Germline assignment: CDR1 MGHRA and CDR2 YSYEKL. The CDR3 has 17 amino acids.